Presented here are 21 T cell receptor beta chains from one specimen sequenced in a study of cytomegalovirus exposure and HLA in healthy donors. Clones were read by immunoSEQ multiplex PCR, and TCRdb kept only the in-frame ones, dropping some. The repertoire consists of over 150,000 clones, with 70% to 90% occurring once and the leading ten covering approximately 5%. Sequenced: PBMCs. The receptors originated from a woman aged 25 to 39 in good health and CMV-seronegative.

The rearrangement links TRBV5-4 to TRBJ2-2; no definite D call. Germline lookup yields CDR1 SGHNT and CDR2 YYREEE (reference sequence). Trimming removed 4 bases from V and 4 bases from J, with 14 bases in between. This CDR3 comprises 15 residues. The CDR3 DNA reads TGTGCCAGCAGCCCAGCCGTGGGTCCCACCGGGGAGCTGTTTTTT. This codes for CASSPAVGPTGELFF.

This chain connects TRBV15 to TRBJ2-1; 8 nucleotides line up with TRBD2. The CDR3 length is 15 residues. Germline CDR1 and CDR2: LNHNV and YYDKDF (reference sequence). With V trimmed by 6 bases and J by 2 bases, 6 bases remained unmatched. CDR3 DNA sequence: TGTGCCACCAGTAAAACTAGCGGAGCCTACAATGAGCAGTTCTTC. This codes for CATSKTSGAYNEQFF. Based on the CDR3 plus reference TRBV15 and TRBJ2-1, the full variable domain is DAMVIQNPRYQVTQFGKPVTLSCSQTLNHNVMYWYQQKSSQAPKLLFHYYDKDFNNEADTPDNFQSRRPNTSFCFLDIRSPGLGDTAMYLCATSKTSGAYNEQFFGPGTRLTVL.

The chain carries TRBV28 and TRBJ2-3; 7 nucleotides match TRBD1. CDR3 length: 16 amino acids. CDR1 is MDHEN and CDR2 is SYDVKM in the germline V gene. The V segment lost 4 bases and the J segment 1 base; nucleotides outside the gene matches: 8. CDR3 DNA: TGTGCCAGCAGTTCCCCATCCGGGACAGGCACAGATACGCAGTATTTT. Encoded protein: CASSSPSGTGTDTQYF.

J is TRBJ2-1 and V is TRBV19, with D perhaps given as TRBD1 or TRBD2 (5 bases each). Trimming cost V 5 bases and J 4 bases, with 12 bases left between them. CDR1 and CDR2 from the germline V gene are LNHDA and SQIVND (reference sequence). The CDR3 extends over 14 amino acids. The CDR3 sequence is CASSARETYNEQFF. CDR3 DNA sequence: TGTGCCAGTAGTGCCAGGGAGACGTACAATGAGCAGTTCTTC.

The V gene is TRBV5-4, the J gene TRBJ1-4; 9 bases line up with TRBD1. CDR1 is SGHNT and CDR2 is YYREEE in the germline V gene (reference sequence). J was trimmed by 7 bases and V by 2 bases; bases with no gene match: 6. This CDR3 region has 15 residues. The CDR3 DNA sequence: TGTGCCAGCAGCTTACGGACAGGGGCCGGTGAAAAACTGTTTTTT. Amino acids: CASSLRTGAGEKLFF.

This clone was counted once. This sequence joins TRBV6-6 and TRBJ1-5; no clear D. V was clipped by 6 bases and J by 0 bases, with 9 bases between them. This CDR3 comprises 14 residues. Germline lookup yields CDR1 MNHNY and CDR2 SVGAGI (reference sequence). The CDR3 here is CASRRESSNQPQHF. The CDR3 DNA sequence: TGTGCCAGCAGAAGAGAGAGTAGCAATCAGCCCCAGCATTTT.

The rearrangement links TRBV5-5 to TRBJ2-7; D gene uncertain. The CDR3 is 14 residues long. V lost 0 bases and J 0 bases, leaving 7 bases between the germline ends. Germline V gives CDR1 SGHKS, CDR2 YYEKEE (reference sequence). The CDR3 nucleotides read TGTGCCAGCAGCTTGGACATCATCTCCTACGAGCAGTACTTC. Translation gives CASSLDIISYEQYF.

This rearrangement joins TRBV19 to TRBJ1-1; D is unclear. From germline, CDR1 is LNHDA and CDR2 SQIVND (reference sequence). Trimming cost V 7 bases and J 0 bases, with 15 bases left between them. The CDR3 loop spans 15 amino acids. The CDR3 nucleotides are TGTGCCAGTAACCGCCCGGACGGGATGAACACTGAAGCTTTCTTT. This gives the protein CASNRPDGMNTEAFF. Full variable domain (remainder filled in from reference TRBV19 and TRBJ1-1): DGGITQSPKYLFRKEGQNVTLSCEQNLNHDAMYWYRQDPGQGLRLIYYSQIVNDFQKGDIAEGYSVSREKKESFPLTVTSAQKNPTAFYLCASNRPDGMNTEAFFGQGTRLTVV.

The J gene is TRBJ1-1, the V gene TRBV4-3; perhaps TRBD1 as D (6 bases). V gave up 0 bases and J gave up 4 bases, with 12 bases separating them. CDR1 LGHNA and CDR2 YSLEER come from the germline V gene. The CDR3 covers 15 residues. CDR3 residues: CASSQDGRGATEAFF. In DNA, the CDR3 is TGCGCCAGCAGCCAAGACGGCAGGGGAGCCACTGAAGCTTTCTTT.

The chain links TRBV6-1 to TRBJ2-4; 10 bases map to TRBD1. Germline assignment: CDR1 MNHNS and CDR2 SASEGT. V dropped 2 bases and J dropped 1; count of bases not matched to a gene: 17. This CDR3 comprises 21 residues. The CDR3 DNA reads TGTGCCAGCAGTGAATTTCCCCCGGGGACAGGGGTTGAGAGGGCCAAAAACATTCAGTACTTC. It is translated as CASSEFPPGTGVERAKNIQYF.

This clone occurred once. This chain uses TRBV7-3 with TRBJ1-1; D not resolved. CDR1 is SGHTA and CDR2 is FQGTGA in the germline V gene. V was shortened by 2 bases and J by 0 bases, with 4 bases between the two germline ends. CDR3 length: 13 amino acids. This CDR3 is CASSLLVNTEAFF. Here the CDR3 DNA reads TGTGCCAGCAGCTTACTGGTGAACACTGAAGCTTTCTTT.

This clone was counted many times. The chain uses TRBV28 and TRBJ2-7; D may be TRBD1 (5 bases). This CDR3 spans 13 amino acids. The germline V gene encodes CDR1 MDHEN and CDR2 SYDVKM. V dropped 3 bases and J dropped 3 bases, with 9 bases sitting between them. The DNA of the CDR3 is TGTGCCAGCAGTTTGTCAGGGATCTACGAGCAGTACTTC. This codes for CASSLSGIYEQYF.

For the CDR3, the DNA is TGTGCCAGCAGCTTAGGGCGGGGGAGTGAGCAGTTCTTC. It codes for CASSLGRGSEQFF. This chain connects TRBV11-1 to TRBJ2-1; the match to TRBD2 covers 7 bases. This CDR3 contains 13 residues. Germline lookup yields CDR1 SGHAT and CDR2 FQDESV (reference sequence). After removal of 1 base from V and 9 bases from J, the junction contained 3 bases not matched to a gene.

V and J are TRBV9 and TRBJ1-1, with D tentatively TRBD1 (5 bases). Germline V CDR1 and CDR2: SGDLS, YYNGEE. Between the trimmed V and J ends, which lost 0 bases and 1 base, there was a span of 10 bases. CDR3 length equals 15 residues. The CDR3 bases are TGTGCCAGCAGCGTAGCTCTAGGGGCGAACACTGAAGCTTTCTTT. Protein: CASSVALGANTEAFF. Using reference TRBV9 and TRBJ1-1 for the parts outside the CDR3, the full variable domain is DSGVTQTPKHLITATGQRVTLRCSPRSGDLSVYWYQQSLDQGLQFLIQYYNGEERAKGNILERFSAQQFPDLHSELNLSSLELGDSALYFCASSVALGANTEAFFGQGTRLTVV.

The chain is built from TRBV7-6 and TRBJ2-3; perhaps D is TRBD1 or TRBD2 (5 bases each). The V end was cut by 1 base, the J end by 0 bases, with 11 bases between. Germline V gives CDR1 SGHVS, CDR2 FNYEAQ. The CDR3 consists of 16 residues. The CDR3 sequence is CASSLGGGFSTDTQYF. CDR3 nucleotide sequence: TGTGCCAGCAGCTTAGGGGGCGGGTTTAGCACAGATACGCAGTATTTT.

This clone was recorded once. This chain uses TRBV5-6 with TRBJ2-7; D is ambiguous. CDR3 length: 15 amino acids. Per germline, CDR1 SGHDT and CDR2 YYEEEE. Trimming removed 4 bases from V and 2 bases from J, with 16 bases in between. CDR3 in DNA: TGTGCCAGCAGCGGCGGCCAGGACGTCACCTACGAGCAGTACTTC. Translating it yields CASSGGQDVTYEQYF.

J is TRBJ1-1 and V is TRBV9; a weak D match, TRBD1 (5 bases). This CDR3 is built from 16 residues. Trimming pared 0 bases from V and 3 bases from J, leaving 15 bases between. The germline V gene has CDR1 SGDLS and CDR2 YYNGEE. The CDR3 loop is CASSVGSRTSDTEAFF. The CDR3, as DNA: TGTGCCAGCAGCGTAGGCTCCAGGACAAGCGACACTGAAGCTTTCTTT.

The chain couples TRBV9 to TRBJ1-3; D remains unclear. The V and J ends lost 4 bases and 0 bases respectively, with 8 bases between them. This CDR3 is 14 amino acids long. Germline V gives CDR1 SGDLS, CDR2 YYNGEE. In DNA, the CDR3 is TGTGCCAGCAGCCTACATACCTCTGGAAACACCATATATTTT. Protein sequence: CASSLHTSGNTIYF. Complete variable domain (other parts from reference TRBV9 and TRBJ1-3): DSGVTQTPKHLITATGQRVTLRCSPRSGDLSVYWYQQSLDQGLQFLIQYYNGEERAKGNILERFSAQQFPDLHSELNLSSLELGDSALYFCASSLHTSGNTIYFGEGSWLTVV.

The chain has TRBV6-1 and TRBJ2-7, with D perhaps TRBD2 (7 bases). Germline lookup yields CDR1 MNHNS and CDR2 SASEGT. Deletions cut 6 bases from V and 3 bases from J, with 18 bases between. CDR3 length equals 15 residues. In DNA, the CDR3 is TGTGCCAGCAGCTCCGTAGGGGGGGCGGTCTACGAGCAGTACTTC. Amino acids: CASSSVGGAVYEQYF.

The chain has TRBV9 and TRBJ2-3; unclear D gene. The CDR3 contains 12 residues. The germline CDR1 and CDR2 sequences are SGDLS and YYNGEE. The V end was cut by 0 bases, the J end by 5 bases, with 4 bases between. CDR3: CASSVAKDTQYF. The CDR3 nucleotides read TGTGCCAGCAGCGTAGCCAAAGATACGCAGTATTTT.

The V and J genes are TRBV6-5 and TRBJ2-6; no clear D gene. The V gene lost 4 bases and the J gene lost 0 bases, with 10 bases spanning the gap. Germline CDR1 reads MNHEY; CDR2 reads SVGAGI. This CDR3 contains 16 residues. The DNA for the CDR3 is TGTGCCAGCAGTTTCGGATGGGACTCTGGGGCCAACGTCCTGACTTTC. Its translation is CASSFGWDSGANVLTF.